A selection of T cell receptor beta chains follows, all from one sample in a study of shared clonotypes between healthy human individuals. Method: immunoSEQ multiplex PCR; TCRdb's copy keeps in-frame clones and lacks some. The repertoire has 600,000 or so clones, 85% to 95% of them found once; the top ten carry approximately 0.12%. The sample consisted of naive CD8+ T cells sorted from blood. These receptors were collected from a woman aged 30 to 39 in good health. CDR3s include the opening cysteine and the closing phenylalanine or tryptophan. The D gene is left open where the match is weak. Only some rows state a clone size, as once, few, many or a class for expanded clones.

d_gene	v_gene	j_gene	abundance	CDR3nt	CDR3aa
TRBD1	TRBV19	TRBJ2-2	.	TGTGCCAGTAGCCAAGGGACAGGGGTACCCGGGGAGCTGTTTTTT	CASSQGTGVPGELFF
TRBD1	TRBV5-1	TRBJ1-2	.	TGCGCCAGCAGCTCAGCCGGGACAGGAAATATCCTAGGGTATGGCTACACCTTC	CASSSAGTGNILGYGYTF
TRBD2	TRBV5-1	TRBJ2-1	.	TGCGCCAGCAGCCCAGCGGGAGCTGAGCAGTTCTTC	CASSPAGAEQFF
.	TRBV6-5	TRBJ1-4	once	TGTGCCAGCAGTTTAGACGGACGGATTAATGAAAAACTGTTTTTT	CASSLDGRINEKLFF
.	TRBV27	TRBJ1-2	.	TGTGCCAGCAGTCCGGGGGGCGATGGTGGCTACACCTTC	CASSPGGDGGYTF
TRBD1	TRBV6-5	TRBJ1-4	.	TGTGCCACCACCCGGGACAGGAATAATGAAAAACTGTTTTTT	CATTRDRNNEKLFF
TRBD2	TRBV19	TRBJ2-7	.	TGTGCCAGTAATGAGGCGGGAGGCAGAAACGAGCAGTACTTC	CASNEAGGRNEQYF
TRBD2	TRBV4-1	TRBJ2-2	.	TGCGCCAGCAGCCCTAGCGGGACGGGCACCGGGGAGCTGTTTTTT	CASSPSGTGTGELFF
TRBD1	TRBV5-4	TRBJ2-6	.	TGTGCCAGCAGCAGGGGACAGGGGGCGGGCACCGGGGCCAACGTCCTGACTTTC	CASSRGQGAGTGANVLTF
TRBD2	TRBV5-6	TRBJ2-7	.	TGTGCCAGCACGATACTAGCGGGAGGGCTCTCCTACGAGCAGTACTTC	CASTILAGGLSYEQYF
TRBD1	TRBV7-9	TRBJ2-3	.	TGTGCCAGCAGCCCCTCCCCTGGACAGGGCAGAGATACGCAGTATTTT	CASSPSPGQGRDTQYF
TRBD1	TRBV10-2	TRBJ2-7	.	TGCGCCAGCAGTCCAACAGGGGGCAGGTCCTACGAGCAGTACTTC	CASSPTGGRSYEQYF
.	TRBV15	TRBJ2-7	.	TGTGCCACCAGCAGCGGGACCGGCCTCTACGAGCAGTACTTC	CATSSGTGLYEQYF
TRBD1	TRBV28	TRBJ2-1	.	TGTGCCAGCAGCTCTGACAGGGGTGCTATGGTCTACAATGAGCAGTTCTTC	CASSSDRGAMVYNEQFF
TRBD2	TRBV28	TRBJ2-5	.	TGTGCCAGCAGTCCGGGACTAGCGGGACAAGAGACCCAGTACTTC	CASSPGLAGQETQYF
.	TRBV7-2	TRBJ2-1	.	TGTGCCAGCAGCCTAACCCCTCTAGTCCTCTCCTACAATGAGCAGTTCTTC	CASSLTPLVLSYNEQFF